This T cell receptor (beta chain) appears in the sequencing data of a study of T cells in localized non-small cell lung cancer. Assay: immunoSEQ multiplex PCR; the TCRdb copy retains only in-frame clones and omits some. The sample lists about 25,000 clones, about 91% occurring once. A remark on this clone: As yet, its antigen is unknown.

Study-wide results and limits: A median of approximately 50 of the top 100 tumor clones appeared in adjacent lung, which was paired and uninvolved. T cell clonality was highest in uninvolved adjacent lung, above tumor.

Germline CDR1 reads LNHNV; CDR2 reads YYDKDF (reference sequence). The CDR3 spans 13 residues. With 2 bases removed from V and 1 base from J, the gap between germline ends came to 5 bases. The chain employs TRBV15 and TRBJ1-1; D not resolved. The input for sequencing was peripheral blood mononuclear cells, taken before any cancer treatment. The receptor comes from a woman aged 40-69 years with stage III lung adenocarcinoma. The CDR3 protein is CATSRFPNTEAFF. The CDR3 DNA reads TGTGCCACCAGCAGATTTCCGAACACTGAAGCTTTCTTT.